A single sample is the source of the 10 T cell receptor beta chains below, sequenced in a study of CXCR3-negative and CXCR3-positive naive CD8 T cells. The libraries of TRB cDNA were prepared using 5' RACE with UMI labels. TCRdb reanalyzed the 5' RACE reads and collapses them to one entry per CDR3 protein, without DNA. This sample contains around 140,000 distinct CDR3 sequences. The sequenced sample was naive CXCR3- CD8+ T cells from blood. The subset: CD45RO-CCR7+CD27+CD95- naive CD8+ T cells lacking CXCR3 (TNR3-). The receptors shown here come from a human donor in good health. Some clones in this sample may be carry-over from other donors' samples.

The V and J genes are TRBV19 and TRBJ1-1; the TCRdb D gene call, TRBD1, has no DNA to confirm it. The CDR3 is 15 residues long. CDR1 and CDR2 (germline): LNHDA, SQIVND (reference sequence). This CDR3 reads CASSIDLGVRTEAFF. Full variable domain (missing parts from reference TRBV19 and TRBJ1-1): DGGITQSPKYLFRKEGQNVTLSCEQNLNHDAMYWYRQDPGQGLRLIYYSQIVNDFQKGDIAEGYSVSREKKESFPLTVTSAQKNPTAFYLCASSIDLGVRTEAFFGQGTRLTVV.

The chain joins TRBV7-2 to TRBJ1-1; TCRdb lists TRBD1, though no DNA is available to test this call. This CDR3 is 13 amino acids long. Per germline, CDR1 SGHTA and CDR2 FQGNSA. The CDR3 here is CASSLPQGTEAFF.

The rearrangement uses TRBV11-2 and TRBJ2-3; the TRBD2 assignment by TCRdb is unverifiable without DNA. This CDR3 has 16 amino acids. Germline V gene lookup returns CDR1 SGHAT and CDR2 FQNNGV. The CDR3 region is CASSFRAKGDTDTQYF.

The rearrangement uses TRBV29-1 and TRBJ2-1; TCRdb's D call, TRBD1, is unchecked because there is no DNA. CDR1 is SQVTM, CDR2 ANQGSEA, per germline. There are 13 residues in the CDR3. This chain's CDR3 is CSVGQGAYNEQFF.

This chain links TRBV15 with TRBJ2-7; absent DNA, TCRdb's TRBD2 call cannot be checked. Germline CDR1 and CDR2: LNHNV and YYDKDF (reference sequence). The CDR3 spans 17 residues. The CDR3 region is CATSSELAGGLSYEQYF.

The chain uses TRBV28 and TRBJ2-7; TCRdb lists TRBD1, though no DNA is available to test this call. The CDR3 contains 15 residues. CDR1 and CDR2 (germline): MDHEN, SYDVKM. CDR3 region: CASSSGTGLSVEQYF.

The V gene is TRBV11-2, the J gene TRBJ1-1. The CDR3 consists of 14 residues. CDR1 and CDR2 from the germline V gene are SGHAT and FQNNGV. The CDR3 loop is CASTFNTGKTEAFF.

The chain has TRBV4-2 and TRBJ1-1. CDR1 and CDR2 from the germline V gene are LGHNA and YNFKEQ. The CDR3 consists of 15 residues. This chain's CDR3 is CASSQEPRINTEAFF.

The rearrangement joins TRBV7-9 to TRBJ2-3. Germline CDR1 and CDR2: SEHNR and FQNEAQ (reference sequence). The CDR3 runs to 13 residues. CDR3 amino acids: CASSLSDTDTQYF.

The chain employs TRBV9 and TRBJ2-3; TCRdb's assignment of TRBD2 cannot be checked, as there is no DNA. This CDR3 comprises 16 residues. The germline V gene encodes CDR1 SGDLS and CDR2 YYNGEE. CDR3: CASSVGGGGPADTQYF.